This TCR beta chain was sequenced in a study of tumor and adjacent non-tumor tissue in lung cancer. Study-wide background: Samples averaged roughly 4.2 million productive TCRbeta reads each. Study-level findings and limits: Tumor tissue had significantly higher TCR diversity than normal lung.

The CDR3 spans 15 residues. Germline V CDR1 and CDR2: MDHEN, SYDVKM. TCRbeta libraries were built with three rounds of nested PCR, modified from ARM-PCR. TCRdb passed the multiplex PCR reads through MiXCR, listing each CDR3 protein once. The sample has 90,000 to 130,000 distinct CDR3 sequences, about 87% seen once. There are a few counts of this clonotype. No antigen is known for it. One end of the junction fails to match germline, which may point to a read error. This sample's RNA came from whole unsorted tissue. Chemotherapy-naive patients with new lung cancer underwent thoracic surgery in China, August–late 2014.

This chain uses TRBV28 with TRBJ1-6; tentatively, D is TRBD1 (5 bases). The TCR comes from a man between 70 and 80 years old with non-small cell lung cancer. The sequenced material came from lung tumor tissue. The CDR3: CASRSPGYSDSPLLF. CDR3 in DNA: TGTGCCAGCAGATCTCCAGGGTATTCAGATTCACCCCTCCTCTTT.